This TCR beta chain originates from a study of spatial heterogeneity in lung cancer. For the study at large: TCR transcript counts in tumor regions correlated strongly with a T cell module score from matched bulk RNA-seq. Overall study results and limits: Ubiquitous and regional nonsynonymous mutations were tracked by counts of ubiquitous and regional expanded TCRs, respectively. The study found that expanded intratumoral alpha and beta TCR counts tracked tumor mutation counts.

The CDR3 covers 16 residues. Germline V gene lookup returns CDR1 MGHRA and CDR2 YSYEKL. V was shortened by 4 bases and J by 2 bases, with 18 bases between the two germline ends. A note on this clonotype: Its antigen is not identified.

Regarding time point: sample taken at primary tumor resection. Samples were obtained from about 72 donors, all untreated early-stage non-small cell lung cancer patients. Every cDNA TCR molecule received its own unique molecular identifier. One entry per CDR3 protein, called by TCRdb with MiXCR from the 5' RACE reads. Of under 6,000 distinct CDR3 sequences detected, roughly 7.4% appear once; the ten largest clones hold 45% to 50%. V and J are TRBV4-1 and TRBJ2-7; D gene uncertain. The sample in question was lung tumor tissue, obtained at surgery. The receptor's source is a male donor with early-stage non-small cell lung cancer. The CDR3 is CASSPGVRVIPYEQYF. CDR3 DNA: TGCGCCAGCAGCCCGGGCGTTAGGGTCATTCCCTACGAGCAGTACTTC.